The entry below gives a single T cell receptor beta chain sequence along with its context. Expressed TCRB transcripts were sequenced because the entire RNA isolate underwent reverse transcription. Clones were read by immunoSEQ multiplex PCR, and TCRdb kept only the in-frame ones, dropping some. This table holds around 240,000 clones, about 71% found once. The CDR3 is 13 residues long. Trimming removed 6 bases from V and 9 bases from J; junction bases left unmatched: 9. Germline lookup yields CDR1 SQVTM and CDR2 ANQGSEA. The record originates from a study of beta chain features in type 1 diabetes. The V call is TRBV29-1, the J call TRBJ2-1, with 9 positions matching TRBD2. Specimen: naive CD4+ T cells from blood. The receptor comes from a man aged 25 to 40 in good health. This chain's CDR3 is CSVKGLAGREQFF. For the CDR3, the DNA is TGCAGCGTAAAAGGGCTAGCGGGACGTGAGCAGTTCTTC.